The 21 T cell receptor beta chains reported below all come from one sample, sequenced in a study of control samples from healthy donors and cancer patients. Sequencing used immunoSEQ multiplex PCR; TCRdb keeps in-frame clones, though not all of them. The sample yields about 95,000 clones, about 85% seen once. Input material: blood. Receptor source: a man aged 25 to 40 in good health.

This clone was detected once. The chain links TRBV30 to TRBJ1-1; D gene unclear. Deletions cut 1 base from V and 6 bases from J, with 9 bases between. The CDR3 runs 12 residues. The germline V gene encodes CDR1 GTSNPN and CDR2 SVGIG (reference sequence). In DNA form, the CDR3 reads TGTGCCTGGAGTGCGGGCCCAGCTGAAGCTTTCTTT. Its translation: CAWSAGPAEAFF. Combining the CDR3 with reference TRBV30 and TRBJ1-1 gives the whole variable domain SQTIHQWPATLVQPVGSPLSLECTVEGTSNPNLYWYRQAAGRGLQLLFYSVGIGQISSEVPQNLSASRPQDRQFILSSKKLLLSDSGFYLCAWSAGPAEAFFGQGTRLTVV.

Many counts were recorded for this clone. The chain couples TRBV5-4 to TRBJ2-1; D assignment may be TRBD1 or TRBD2 (5 bases each). Trimming took 4 bases from V and 5 from J, leaving 16 bases between them. Germline V gives CDR1 SGHNT, CDR2 YYREEE (reference sequence). The CDR3 totals 15 residues. CDR3 sequence: CASSAPRGPNNEQFF. In nucleotides, the CDR3 is TGTGCCAGCAGCGCTCCCCGGGGCCCAAACAATGAGCAGTTCTTC.

This clone was seen a few times. This chain connects TRBV6-5 to TRBJ1-1; weak D call: TRBD1 (5 bases). V was pared by 6 bases and J by 4 bases, with 15 bases between. Germline V CDR1 and CDR2: MNHEY, SVGAGI. This CDR3 is built from 14 residues. The CDR3 bases are TGTGCCAGCAGCTCTGAGGTGAGGGGCACTGAAGCTTTCTTT. Translating it yields CASSSEVRGTEAFF.

This chain connects TRBV2 to TRBJ2-5, with TRBD1 matching 10 bases. Germline loops: CDR1 SNHLY, CDR2 FYNNEI. V was clipped by 4 bases and J by 6 bases; unmatched bases: 8. The CDR3 extends over 15 amino acids. CDR3 amino acids: CASSVPGTGVQTQYF. The CDR3 DNA is TGTGCCAGCAGTGTACCCGGGACAGGGGTTCAGACCCAGTACTTC.

This rearrangement joins TRBV6-2 or TRBV6-3 to TRBJ1-4; D remains ambiguous. Trimming stripped 0 bases from V and 8 bases from J, with 4 bases between. Germline V CDR1 and CDR2: MNHEY, SVGEGT. The CDR3 consists of 12 residues. CDR3 in amino acids: CASSYSWEKLFF. In DNA form, the CDR3 reads TGTGCCAGCAGTTACTCGTGGGAAAAACTGTTTTTT.

The chain carries TRBV15 and TRBJ1-2, with 7 bases lining up with TRBD1. After removal of 3 bases from V and 11 bases from J, the junction contained 12 bases not matched to a gene. Germline V CDR1 and CDR2: LNHNV, YYDKDF (reference sequence). There are 14 residues in the CDR3. The CDR3 is CATSSQTGTGGYTF. CDR3 coding DNA: TGTGCCACCAGCAGCCAGACAGGGACTGGGGGTTACACCTTC.

The genes are TRBV5-4 and TRBJ1-2, with 11 positions matching TRBD1. Germline V gene lookup returns CDR1 SGHNT and CDR2 YYREEE (reference sequence). The CDR3 consists of 14 residues. Germline trimming cut 5 bases from V and 7 bases from J; bases unmatched to any gene: 7. CDR3 DNA sequence: TGTGCCAGCAGATTTATTGGGACAGGGGGTGGCTACACCTTC. Protein sequence: CASRFIGTGGGYTF.

The CDR3 loop reads CASSFPSSYEQYF. DNA for the CDR3: TGTGCCAGCAGCTTTCCCTCCTCCTACGAGCAGTACTTC. The chain links TRBV7-9 to TRBJ2-7, with D unclear. Germline lookup yields CDR1 SEHNR and CDR2 FQNEAQ (reference sequence). V was pared by 3 bases and J by 0 bases, with 6 bases between. The CDR3 runs 13 residues.

The genes are TRBV27 and TRBJ2-7; D is uncertain. The V gene lost 4 bases and the J gene lost 7 bases, with 14 bases spanning the gap. Per the germline V gene, CDR1 is MNHEY and CDR2 is SMNVEV (reference sequence). This CDR3 has 13 residues. The CDR3 coding sequence is TGTGCCAGCAGTTACCCCTACGTTAAAGAGCAGTACTTC. Translated: CASSYPYVKEQYF.

The chain joins TRBV6-2 or TRBV6-3 to TRBJ2-7; 7 bases are a match to TRBD2. CDR1 is MNHEY, CDR2 SVGEGT, per germline. There are 15 residues in the CDR3. J was trimmed by 4 bases and V by 6 bases; bases with no gene match: 12. CDR3 region: CASSPHAGEWYEQYF. CDR3 nucleotides: TGTGCCAGCAGCCCCCATGCGGGGGAATGGTACGAGCAGTACTTC.

In nucleotides, the CDR3 is TGTGCCAGCAGCTTGCGGCAGGGGGGAGATACGCAGTATTTT. Translated: CASSLRQGGDTQYF. This chain uses TRBV5-6 with TRBJ2-3, with a weak D call TRBD1 (7 bases). CDR3 length equals 14 residues. Looked up from germline, CDR1 is SGHDT and CDR2 is YYEEEE. Deletions cut 1 base from V and 5 bases from J, with 11 bases between.

This chain connects TRBV30 to TRBJ1-1, with D maybe TRBD1 (5 bases). The CDR3 totals 13 residues. Looked up from germline, CDR1 is GTSNPN and CDR2 is SVGIG (reference sequence). V shed 0 bases and J shed 1 base, with 6 bases lying between them. The chain's CDR3 is CAWSVQGNTEAFF. The CDR3 DNA reads TGTGCCTGGAGTGTCCAGGGGAACACTGAAGCTTTCTTT.

The rearrangement links TRBV6-2 or TRBV6-3 to TRBJ1-2; tentative D call: TRBD1 (6 bases). There are 13 residues in the CDR3. V was cut by 6 bases and J by 4 bases, with 12 bases left in between. CDR1 is MNHEY and CDR2 is SVGEGT in the germline V gene. The CDR3 reads CASSLDRSYGYTF. Here the CDR3 DNA reads TGTGCCAGCAGCCTCGACAGGTCCTATGGCTACACCTTC.

The CDR3 nucleotides read TGTGCCACCAGCGGGGACAGGGCGAGCGGAAACACCATATATTTT. This translates into CATSGDRASGNTIYF. The gene calls are TRBV15 and TRBJ1-3; 9 nucleotides agree with TRBD1. Germline V gives CDR1 LNHNV, CDR2 YYDKDF (reference sequence). V was pared by 5 bases and J by 4 bases, with 6 bases of the junction left unmatched. The CDR3 consists of 15 residues.

This clone was found once. J is TRBJ2-4 and V is TRBV12-5, with a possible D match to TRBD2 (6 bases). CDR3 length equals 16 residues. Trimming cost V 4 bases and J 0 bases, with 13 bases left between them. Germline values: CDR1 LGHNT, CDR2 FRNRAP. The CDR3 sequence: CASGWDSNLAKNIQYF. CDR3 sequence (DNA): TGTGCTAGTGGTTGGGACTCCAACCTAGCCAAAAACATTCAGTACTTC.

As DNA, the CDR3 is TGTGCCACCAGTGAGGCAGGGCGGGATTCACCCCTCCACTTT. This translates into CATSEAGRDSPLHF. The rearrangement links TRBV24-1 to TRBJ1-6; maybe TRBD1 (5 bases). Between the trimmed V and J ends, which lost 4 bases and 8 bases, there was a span of 11 bases. Germline CDR1 reads KGHDR; CDR2 reads SFDVKD. The CDR3 sequence is 14 residues long.

CDR3 loop: CASSLNGQGLSGYTF. In nucleotides, the CDR3 is TGCGCCAGCAGCCTGAATGGACAGGGTCTTAGTGGCTACACCTTC. The gene calls are TRBV5-1 and TRBJ1-2; 8 positions match TRBD1. The CDR3 sequence is 15 residues long. CDR1 and CDR2 (germline): SGHRS, YFSETQ. Trimming removed 4 bases from V and 7 bases from J; junction bases left unmatched: 12.

The rearrangement uses TRBV20-1 and TRBJ1-3; TRBD1 might be the D (5 bases). Trimming removed 3 bases from V and 4 bases from J, with 10 bases in between. This CDR3 has 13 residues. The V gene's germline CDR1 is DFQATT and CDR2 SNEGSKA (reference sequence). This CDR3 reads CSASPAGGNTIYF. The CDR3, as DNA: TGCAGTGCTAGTCCGGCAGGGGGAAACACCATATATTTT.

The chain combines TRBV7-9 with TRBJ1-2; D may be TRBD1 (5 bases). The CDR3 length is 15 residues. Germline V gene sequence: CDR1 SEHNR, CDR2 FQNEAQ (reference sequence). The ends were cut back, 5 bases at V and 0 bases at J, with 13 bases in the middle. CDR3 nucleotides: TGTGCCAGCAGCGACGGGACGCCCTCTAACTATGGCTACACCTTC. It codes for CASSDGTPSNYGYTF. The full variable domain, its missing parts supplied by reference TRBV7-9 and TRBJ1-2, is DTGVSQNPRHKITKRGQNVTFRCDPISEHNRLYWYRQTLGQGPEFLTYFQNEAQLEKSRLLSDRFSAERPKGSFSTLEIQRTEQGDSAMYLCASSDGTPSNYGYTFGSGTRLTVV.

The V call is TRBV2, the J call TRBJ2-3; 9 positions match TRBD2. The CDR3 is 15 amino acids. After removal of 7 bases from V and 4 bases from J, the junction contained 9 bases not matched to a gene. Germline V gene data show CDR1 as SNHLY and CDR2 as FYNNEI. The CDR3 nucleotides are TGTGCCAGCAAATCTAGCGGGATCCCCCCAGATACGCAGTATTTT. Amino acid sequence: CASKSSGIPPDTQYF.

The genes are TRBV7-9 and TRBJ1-1; unclear D gene. The germline gives CDR1 SEHNR, CDR2 FQNEAQ (reference sequence). CDR3 length: 13 residues. Trimming pared 2 bases from V and 5 bases from J, leaving 9 bases between. The CDR3 DNA is TGTGCCAGCAGCTTATCCGAGAGGACTGAAGCTTTCTTT. It is translated as CASSLSERTEAFF. The full variable domain, rest sourced from reference TRBV7-9 and TRBJ1-1, is DTGVSQNPRHKITKRGQNVTFRCDPISEHNRLYWYRQTLGQGPEFLTYFQNEAQLEKSRLLSDRFSAERPKGSFSTLEIQRTEQGDSAMYLCASSLSERTEAFFGQGTRLTVV.